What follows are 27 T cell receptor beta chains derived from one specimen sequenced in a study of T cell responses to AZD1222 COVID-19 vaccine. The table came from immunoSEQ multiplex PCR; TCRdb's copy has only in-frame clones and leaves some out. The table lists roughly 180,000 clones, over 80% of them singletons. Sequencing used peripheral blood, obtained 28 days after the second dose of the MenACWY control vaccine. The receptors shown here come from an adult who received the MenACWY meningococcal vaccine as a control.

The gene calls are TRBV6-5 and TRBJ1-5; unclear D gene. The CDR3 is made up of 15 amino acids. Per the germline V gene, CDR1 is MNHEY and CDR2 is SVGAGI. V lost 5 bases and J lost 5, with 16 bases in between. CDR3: CASSPGDRLDQPQHF. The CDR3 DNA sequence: TGTGCCAGCAGTCCCGGCGATAGGTTAGATCAGCCCCAGCATTTT.

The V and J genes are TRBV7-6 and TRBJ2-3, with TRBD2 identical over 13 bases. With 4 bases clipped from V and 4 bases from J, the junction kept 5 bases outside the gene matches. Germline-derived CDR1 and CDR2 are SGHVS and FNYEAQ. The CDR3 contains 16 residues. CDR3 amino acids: CASSSRLAGGSDTQYF. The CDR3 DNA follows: TGTGCCAGCAGCTCCAGACTAGCGGGGGGCTCAGATACGCAGTATTTT.

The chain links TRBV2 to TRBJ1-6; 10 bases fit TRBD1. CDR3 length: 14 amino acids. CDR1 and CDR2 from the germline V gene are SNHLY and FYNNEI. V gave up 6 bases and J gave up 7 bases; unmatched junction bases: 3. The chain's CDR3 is CASSPGQGNSPLHF. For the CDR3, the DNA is TGTGCCAGCAGCCCGGGACAGGGGAATTCACCCCTCCACTTT.

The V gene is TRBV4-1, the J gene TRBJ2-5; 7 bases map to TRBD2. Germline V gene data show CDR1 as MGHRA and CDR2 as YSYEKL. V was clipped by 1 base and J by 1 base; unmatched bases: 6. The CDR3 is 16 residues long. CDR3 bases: TGCGCCAGCAGCCAAGTGTGGGGGGGGTCCCAAGAGACCCAGTACTTC. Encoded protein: CASSQVWGGSQETQYF.

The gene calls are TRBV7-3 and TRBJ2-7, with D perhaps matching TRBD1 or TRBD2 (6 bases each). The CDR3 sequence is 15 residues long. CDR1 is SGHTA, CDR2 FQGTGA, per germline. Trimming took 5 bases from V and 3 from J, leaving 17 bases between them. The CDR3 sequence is CASSPGVTAGYEQYF. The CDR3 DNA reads TGTGCCAGCAGCCCAGGGGTGACAGCGGGCTACGAGCAGTACTTC.

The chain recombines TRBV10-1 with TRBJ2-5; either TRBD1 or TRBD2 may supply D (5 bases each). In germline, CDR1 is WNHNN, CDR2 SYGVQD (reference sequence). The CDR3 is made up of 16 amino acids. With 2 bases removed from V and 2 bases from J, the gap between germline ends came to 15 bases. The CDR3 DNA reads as TGCGCCAGCAGTGAGGGGACGGGACGGCAACAAGAGACCCAGTACTTC. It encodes CASSEGTGRQQETQYF.

DNA of the CDR3: TGTGCCAGCAGTACCAGCGGGGCCTATGGCTACACCTTC. Translating it yields CASSTSGAYGYTF. The chain couples TRBV12-3 or TRBV12-4 to TRBJ1-2, with a weak D call TRBD1 (5 bases). This CDR3 has 13 amino acids. V lost 5 bases to trimming and J lost 4 bases, with 11 bases between them.

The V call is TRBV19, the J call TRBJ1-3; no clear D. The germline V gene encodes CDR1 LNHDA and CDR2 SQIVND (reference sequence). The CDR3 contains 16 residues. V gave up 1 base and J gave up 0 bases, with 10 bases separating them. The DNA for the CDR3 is TGTGCCAGTAGTATAGTACCGGCCGACTCTGGAAACACCATATATTTT. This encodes CASSIVPADSGNTIYF.

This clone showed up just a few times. DNA for the CDR3: TGCGCCAGCAGTGATTTTGTTGGGCAGGCTAACTATGGCTACACCTTC. This translates into CASSDFVGQANYGYTF. V gene TRBV10-2 combines with J gene TRBJ1-2; D is unclear. Deletions cut 3 bases from V and 0 bases from J, with 14 bases between. CDR3 length: 16 residues. From germline, CDR1 is WSHSY and CDR2 SAAADI.

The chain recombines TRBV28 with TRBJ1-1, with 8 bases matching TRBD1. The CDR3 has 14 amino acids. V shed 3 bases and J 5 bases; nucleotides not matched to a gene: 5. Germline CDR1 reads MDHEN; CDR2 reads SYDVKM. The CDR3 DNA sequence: TGTGCCAGCAGTTTGACAGGGGCGCGAACTGAAGCTTTCTTT. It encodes CASSLTGARTEAFF.

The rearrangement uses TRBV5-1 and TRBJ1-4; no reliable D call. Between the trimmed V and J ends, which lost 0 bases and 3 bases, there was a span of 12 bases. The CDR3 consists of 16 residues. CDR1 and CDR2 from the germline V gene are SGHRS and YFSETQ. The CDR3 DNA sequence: TGCGCCAGCAGCTTGGATTGGTCCGCCCCTAATGAAAAACTGTTTTTT. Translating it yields CASSLDWSAPNEKLFF. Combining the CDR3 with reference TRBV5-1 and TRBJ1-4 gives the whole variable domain KAGVTQTPRYLIKTRGQQVTLSCSPISGHRSVSWYQQTPGQGLQFLFEYFSETQRNKGNFPGRFSGRQFSNSRSEMNVSTLELGDSALYLCASSLDWSAPNEKLFFGSGTQLSVL.

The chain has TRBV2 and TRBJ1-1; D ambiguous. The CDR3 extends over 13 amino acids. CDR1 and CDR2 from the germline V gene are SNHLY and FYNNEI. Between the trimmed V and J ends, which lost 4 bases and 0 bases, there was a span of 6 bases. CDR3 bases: TGTGCCAGCAGTGCCCCATTGAACACTGAAGCTTTCTTT. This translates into CASSAPLNTEAFF.

CDR3 coding DNA: TGCAGTGCTGGTTTCTCGCAGTATTTT. Translating gives CSAGFSQYF. The rearrangement uses TRBV20-1 and TRBJ2-3; D is undetermined. Per germline, CDR1 DFQATT and CDR2 SNEGSKA (reference sequence). The CDR3 is 9 residues long. Trimming took off 5 bases at V and 10 bases at J, with 7 bases between the two ends.

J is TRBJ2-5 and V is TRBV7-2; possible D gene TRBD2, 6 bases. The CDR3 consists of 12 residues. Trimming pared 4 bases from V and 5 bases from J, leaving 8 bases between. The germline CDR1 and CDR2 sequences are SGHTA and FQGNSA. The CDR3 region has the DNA TGTGCCAGCAGCTCGGGGAGGGAGACCCAGTACTTC. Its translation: CASSSGRETQYF.

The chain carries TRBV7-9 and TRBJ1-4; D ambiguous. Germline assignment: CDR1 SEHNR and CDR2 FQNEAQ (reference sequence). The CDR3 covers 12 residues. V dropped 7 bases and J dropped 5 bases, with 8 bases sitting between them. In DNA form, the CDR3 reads TGTGCCAGCACCCGGCAAAATGAAAAACTGTTTTTT. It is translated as CASTRQNEKLFF.

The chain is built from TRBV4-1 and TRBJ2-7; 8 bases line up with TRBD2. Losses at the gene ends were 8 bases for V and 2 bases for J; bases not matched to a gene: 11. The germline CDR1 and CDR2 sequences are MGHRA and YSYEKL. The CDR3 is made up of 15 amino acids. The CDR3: CASSTAGGRAYEQYF. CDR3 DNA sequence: TGCGCCAGCTCCACCGCGGGGGGCAGGGCCTACGAGCAGTACTTC.

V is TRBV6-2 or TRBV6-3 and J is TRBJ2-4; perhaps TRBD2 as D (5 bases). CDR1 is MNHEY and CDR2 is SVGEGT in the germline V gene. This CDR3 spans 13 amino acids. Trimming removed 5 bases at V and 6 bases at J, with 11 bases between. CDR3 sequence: CASSPGVGNIQYF. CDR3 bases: TGTGCCAGCAGTCCCGGGGTCGGAAACATTCAGTACTTC.

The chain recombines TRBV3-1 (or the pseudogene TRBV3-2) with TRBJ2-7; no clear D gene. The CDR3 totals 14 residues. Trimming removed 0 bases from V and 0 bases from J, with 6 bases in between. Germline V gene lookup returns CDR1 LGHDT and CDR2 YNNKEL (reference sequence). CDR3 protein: CASSQDLVSYEQYF. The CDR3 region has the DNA TGTGCCAGCAGCCAAGATTTGGTCTCCTACGAGCAGTACTTC.

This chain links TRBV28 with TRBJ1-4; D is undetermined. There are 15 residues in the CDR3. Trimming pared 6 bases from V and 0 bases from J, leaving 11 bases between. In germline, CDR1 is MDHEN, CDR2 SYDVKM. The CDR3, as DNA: TGTGCCAGCAGGGTTGGACCGCCAACTAATGAAAAACTGTTTTTT. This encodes CASRVGPPTNEKLFF.

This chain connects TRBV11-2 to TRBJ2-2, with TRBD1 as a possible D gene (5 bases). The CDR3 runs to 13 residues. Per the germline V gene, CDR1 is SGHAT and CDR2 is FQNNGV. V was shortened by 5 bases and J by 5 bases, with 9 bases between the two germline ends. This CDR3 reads CASSPTETGELFF. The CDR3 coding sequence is TGTGCCAGCAGCCCGACAGAAACCGGGGAGCTGTTTTTT.

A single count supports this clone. CDR3 sequence (DNA): TGTGCCAGCAGGGTCTATATTGAACGGAACACTGAAGCTTTCTTT. Amino acids: CASRVYIERNTEAFF. The V and J genes are TRBV6-5 and TRBJ1-1; D unresolved. The CDR3 runs to 15 residues. V gave up 6 bases and J gave up 1 base, with 15 bases separating them. CDR1 and CDR2 from the germline V gene are MNHEY and SVGAGI.

The DNA of the CDR3 is TGCAGCGCCCGAGGGGGGGACGGAGCTTTCTTT. This gives the protein CSARGGDGAFF. The chain uses TRBV20-1 and TRBJ1-1; D is possibly TRBD1 (6 bases). CDR3 length: 11 amino acids. The germline V gene encodes CDR1 DFQATT and CDR2 SNEGSKA (reference sequence).

The CDR3 sequence: CASSLGPDGNSGNTIYF. In DNA form, the CDR3 reads TGCGCCAGCAGCTTGGGTCCGGATGGCAACTCTGGAAACACCATATATTTT. The gene calls are TRBV5-1 and TRBJ1-3; D ambiguous. The V gene's germline CDR1 is SGHRS and CDR2 YFSETQ. The CDR3 length is 17 residues. The V gene lost 0 bases and the J gene lost 0 bases, with 13 bases spanning the gap.

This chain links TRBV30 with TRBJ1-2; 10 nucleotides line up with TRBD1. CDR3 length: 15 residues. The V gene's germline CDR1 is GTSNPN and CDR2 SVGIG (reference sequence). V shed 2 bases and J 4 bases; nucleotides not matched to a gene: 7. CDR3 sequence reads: CAWSRTGGVSYGYTF. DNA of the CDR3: TGTGCCTGGAGTCGGACAGGGGGGGTTAGCTATGGCTACACCTTC.

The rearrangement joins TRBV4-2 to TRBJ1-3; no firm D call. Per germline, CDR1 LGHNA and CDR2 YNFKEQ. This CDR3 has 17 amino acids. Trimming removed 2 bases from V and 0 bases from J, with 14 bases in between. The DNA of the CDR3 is TGTGCCAGCAGCCAAAACGCCAAGGGCTTCTCTGGAAACACCATATATTTT. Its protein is CASSQNAKGFSGNTIYF.

CDR3 protein: CASSLGTSADTQYF. For the CDR3, the DNA is TGCGCCAGCAGCCTTGGGACTAGCGCGGATACGCAGTATTTT. The chain couples TRBV4-1 to TRBJ2-3; TRBD2 matches at 10 bases. Per the germline V gene, CDR1 is MGHRA and CDR2 is YSYEKL. The V gene end was trimmed by 4 bases and the J gene end by 6 bases; junction bases not matched to a gene: 4. CDR3 length: 14 residues.

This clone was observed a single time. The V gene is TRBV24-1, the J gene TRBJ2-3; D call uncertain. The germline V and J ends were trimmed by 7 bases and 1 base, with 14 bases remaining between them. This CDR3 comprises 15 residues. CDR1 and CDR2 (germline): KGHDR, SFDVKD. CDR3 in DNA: TGTGCCACCAGCGCTGGCGCGACGGGCACAGATACGCAGTATTTT. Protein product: CATSAGATGTDTQYF.